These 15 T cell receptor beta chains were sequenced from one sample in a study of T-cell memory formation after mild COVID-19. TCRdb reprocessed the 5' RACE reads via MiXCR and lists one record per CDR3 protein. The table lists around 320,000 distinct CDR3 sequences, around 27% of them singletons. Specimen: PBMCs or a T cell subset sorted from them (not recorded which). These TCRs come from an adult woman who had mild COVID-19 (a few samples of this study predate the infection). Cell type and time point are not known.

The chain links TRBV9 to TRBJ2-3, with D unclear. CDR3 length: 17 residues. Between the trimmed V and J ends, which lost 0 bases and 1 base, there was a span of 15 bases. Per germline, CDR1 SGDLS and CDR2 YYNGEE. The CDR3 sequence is CASSVGHRGFGTDTQYF. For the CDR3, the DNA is TGTGCCAGCAGCGTAGGACATAGAGGCTTTGGCACAGATACGCAGTATTTT.

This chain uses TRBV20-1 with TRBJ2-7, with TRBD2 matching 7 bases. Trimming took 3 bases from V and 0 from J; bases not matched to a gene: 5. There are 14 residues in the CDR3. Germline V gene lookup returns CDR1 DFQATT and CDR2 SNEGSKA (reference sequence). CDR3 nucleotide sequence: TGCAGTGCTAGCGCGGGGGTTAGCTCCTACGAGCAGTACTTC. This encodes CSASAGVSSYEQYF.

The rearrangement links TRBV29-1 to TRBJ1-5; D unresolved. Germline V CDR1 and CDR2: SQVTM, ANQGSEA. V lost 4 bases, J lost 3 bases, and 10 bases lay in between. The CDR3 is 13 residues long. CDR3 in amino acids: CSVGSRFNQPQHF. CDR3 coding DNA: TGCAGCGTTGGGTCCAGATTCAATCAGCCCCAGCATTTT.

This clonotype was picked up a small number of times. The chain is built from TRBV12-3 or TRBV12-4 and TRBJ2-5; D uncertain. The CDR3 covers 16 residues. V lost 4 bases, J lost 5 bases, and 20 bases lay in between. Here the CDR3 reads CASSSRFDFYRETQYF. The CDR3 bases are TGTGCCAGCAGTTCCCGTTTCGACTTCTACCGCGAGACCCAGTACTTC.

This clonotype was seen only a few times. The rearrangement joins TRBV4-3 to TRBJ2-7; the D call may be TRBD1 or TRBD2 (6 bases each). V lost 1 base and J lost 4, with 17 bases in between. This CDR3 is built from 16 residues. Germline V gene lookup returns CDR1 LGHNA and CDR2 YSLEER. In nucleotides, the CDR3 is TGCGCCAGCAGCCAAGTAGCCGGGGGCGAGGGTTACGAGCAGTACTTC. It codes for CASSQVAGGEGYEQYF.

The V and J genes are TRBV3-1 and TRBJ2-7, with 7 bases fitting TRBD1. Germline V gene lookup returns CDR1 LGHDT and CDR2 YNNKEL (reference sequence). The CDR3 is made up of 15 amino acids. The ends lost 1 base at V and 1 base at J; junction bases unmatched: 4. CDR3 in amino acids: CASSQATGTSYEQYF. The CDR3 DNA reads TGTGCCAGCAGCCAAGCGACAGGGACGTCCTACGAGCAGTACTTC.

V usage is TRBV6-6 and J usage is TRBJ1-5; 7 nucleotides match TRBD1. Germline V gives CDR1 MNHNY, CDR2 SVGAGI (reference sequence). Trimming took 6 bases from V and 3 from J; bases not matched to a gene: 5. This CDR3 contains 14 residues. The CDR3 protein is CASRFDRANQPQHF. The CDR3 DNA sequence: TGTGCCAGCAGATTCGACAGGGCCAATCAGCCCCAGCATTTT.

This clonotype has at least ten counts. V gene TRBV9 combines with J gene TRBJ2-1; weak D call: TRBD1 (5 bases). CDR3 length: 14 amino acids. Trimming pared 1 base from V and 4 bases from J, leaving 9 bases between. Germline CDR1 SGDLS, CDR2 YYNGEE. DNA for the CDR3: TGTGCCAGCAGCGTACATACAGGATACAATGAGCAGTTCTTC. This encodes CASSVHTGYNEQFF.

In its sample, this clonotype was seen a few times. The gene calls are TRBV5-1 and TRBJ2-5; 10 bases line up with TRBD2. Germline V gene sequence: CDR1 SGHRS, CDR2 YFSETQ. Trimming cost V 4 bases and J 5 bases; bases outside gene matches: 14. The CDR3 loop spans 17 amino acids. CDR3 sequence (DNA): TGCGCCAGCAGCGACCCGGGACTAGCGTCCGAGGGGGAGACCCAGTACTTC. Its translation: CASSDPGLASEGETQYF.

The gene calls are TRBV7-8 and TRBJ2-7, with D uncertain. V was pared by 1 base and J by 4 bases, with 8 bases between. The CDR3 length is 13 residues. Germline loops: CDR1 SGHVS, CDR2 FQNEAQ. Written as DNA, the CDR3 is TGTGCCAGCAGCTTAGGCGCTCGTTACGAGCAGTACTTC. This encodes CASSLGARYEQYF. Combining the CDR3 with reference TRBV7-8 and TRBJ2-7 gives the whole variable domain GAGVSQSPRYKVAKRGQDVALRCDPISGHVSLFWYQQALGQGPEFLTYFQNEAQLDKSGLPSDRFFAERPEGSVSTLKIQRTQQEDSAVYLCASSLGARYEQYFGPGTRLTVT.

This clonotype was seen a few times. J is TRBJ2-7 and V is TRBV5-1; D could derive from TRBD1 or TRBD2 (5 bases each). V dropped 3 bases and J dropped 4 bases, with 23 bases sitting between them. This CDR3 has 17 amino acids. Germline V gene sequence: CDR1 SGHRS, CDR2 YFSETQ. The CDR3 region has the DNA TGCGCCAGCAGCTCCGCCGTTAGCCGGGACGGAGCTTACGAGCAGTACTTC. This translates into CASSSAVSRDGAYEQYF.

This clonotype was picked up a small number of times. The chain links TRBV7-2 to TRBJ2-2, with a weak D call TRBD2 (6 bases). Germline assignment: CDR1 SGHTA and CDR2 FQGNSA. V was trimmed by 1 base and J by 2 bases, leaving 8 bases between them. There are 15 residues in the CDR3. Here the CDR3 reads CASSLVGLNTGELFF. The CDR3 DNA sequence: TGTGCCAGCAGCTTAGTGGGACTTAACACCGGGGAGCTGTTTTTT.

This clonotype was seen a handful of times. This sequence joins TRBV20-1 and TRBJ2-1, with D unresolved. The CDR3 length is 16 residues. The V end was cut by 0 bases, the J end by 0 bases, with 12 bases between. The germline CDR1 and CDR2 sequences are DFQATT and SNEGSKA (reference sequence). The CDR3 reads CSARDRLRSSYNEQFF. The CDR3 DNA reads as TGCAGTGCTAGAGATAGACTGAGAAGCTCCTACAATGAGCAGTTCTTC.

CDR3 in DNA: TGTGCCACCAGCAGAGACAGACGCTTAAGCAATCAGCCCCAGCATTTT. It translates to CATSRDRRLSNQPQHF. The chain combines TRBV15 with TRBJ1-5; D not resolved. Trimming removed 0 bases at V and 1 base at J, with 10 bases between. The CDR3 runs to 16 residues. Germline loops: CDR1 LNHNV, CDR2 YYDKDF (reference sequence). Full variable domain (outside the CDR3, taken from reference TRBV15 and TRBJ1-5): DAMVIQNPRYQVTQFGKPVTLSCSQTLNHNVMYWYQQKSSQAPKLLFHYYDKDFNNEADTPDNFQSRRPNTSFCFLDIRSPGLGDTAMYLCATSRDRRLSNQPQHFGDGTRLSIL.

CDR3 coding DNA: TGCAGCATAACTGAGGGATTCAACTATGGCTACACCTTC. Residues: CSITEGFNYGYTF. The chain has TRBV20-1 and TRBJ1-2, with unresolved D. CDR1 and CDR2 (germline): DFQATT, SNEGSKA (reference sequence). The CDR3 spans 13 residues.